The 9 T cell receptor beta chains below were found in one sample sequenced in a study of Graves' ophthalmopathy and Graves' hyperthyroidism. CDR3 regions of TCR beta were amplified from RNA transcripts. First-round RT-PCR employed HTBI primers, with a second-round multiplex PCR after it. Each CDR3 protein is one row after TCRdb ran MiXCR on the multiplex PCR reads. The repertoire holds roughly 300,000 distinct CDR3 sequences, with roughly 15% as singletons. Sequenced input: peripheral blood. These receptor sequences come from an adult man with Graves' ophthalmopathy.

This clonotype was seen at least ten times. CDR3 loop: CATSREQFLEAFF. The CDR3 DNA reads TGTGCCACCAGCAGAGAGCAGTTCCTTGAAGCTTTCTTT. The V call is TRBV15, the J call TRBJ1-1; D gene ambiguous. The CDR3 runs 13 residues. Trimming pared 0 bases from V and 7 bases from J, leaving 9 bases between. Germline V gene sequence: CDR1 LNHNV, CDR2 YYDKDF (reference sequence).

This clonotype appeared many times. The rearrangement links TRBV6-1 to TRBJ1-3; D unclear. V was cut by 1 base and J by 3 bases, with 10 bases left in between. Germline lookup yields CDR1 MNHNS and CDR2 SASEGT. The CDR3 is 15 amino acids. DNA of the CDR3: TGTGCCAGCAGTGAAGGAGGAAACGTTGGAAACACCATATATTTT. Translation gives CASSEGGNVGNTIYF.

This clonotype occurred many times. The chain is built from TRBV6-2 or TRBV6-3 and TRBJ2-7, with a tentative D call TRBD2 (5 bases). The germline CDR1 and CDR2 sequences are MNHEY and SVGEGT. This CDR3 is built from 17 residues. V was shortened by 10 bases and J by 7 bases, with 32 bases between the two germline ends. In nucleotides, the CDR3 is TGTGCCACCAACAAAATCTCGGGCACTAGTGGCGTCGGGGAGCAGTACTTC. Translated, it gives CATNKISGTSGVGEQYF.

This clonotype was counted at least ten times. The chain combines TRBV6-5 with TRBJ2-7, with 7 bases identical to TRBD1. V lost 5 bases and J lost 3; bases outside the gene matches: 13. Germline V gene lookup returns CDR1 MNHEY and CDR2 SVGAGI. The CDR3 spans 16 residues. The CDR3 protein is CASSLSDRDRDYEQYF. In nucleotides, the CDR3 is TGTGCCAGCAGTCTTTCTGACCGGGACAGAGACTACGAGCAGTACTTC.

This clonotype was detected ten times or more. The chain carries TRBV15 and TRBJ2-5; no firm D call. CDR1 is LNHNV and CDR2 is YYDKDF in the germline V gene (reference sequence). CDR3 length: 15 amino acids. The V end was cut by 5 bases, the J end by 2 bases, with 15 bases between. The CDR3 loop is CATSSIVRRQETQYF. CDR3 coding DNA: TGTGCCACCAGCTCTATCGTTAGGAGACAAGAGACCCAGTACTTC.

This clonotype was observed at least ten times. The chain uses TRBV11-1 and TRBJ1-5; a weak D match, TRBD1 (5 bases). Germline CDR1 is SGHAT and CDR2 is FQDESV (reference sequence). The CDR3 runs to 16 residues. V shed 5 bases and J shed 0 bases, with 14 bases lying between them. CDR3 sequence: CASSEWTPYSNQPQHF. CDR3 nucleotides: TGTGCCAGCAGCGAGTGGACACCGTATAGCAATCAGCCCCAGCATTTT.

This clonotype was counted between two and nine times. The chain is built from TRBV3-1 and TRBJ2-2, with D hard to call. V was shortened by 1 base and J by 2 bases, with 5 bases between the two germline ends. The CDR3 spans 14 residues. Germline values: CDR1 LGHDT, CDR2 YNNKEL (reference sequence). For the CDR3, the DNA is TGTGCCAGCAGCCAAGTGGGAAACACCGGGGAGCTGTTTTTT. It encodes CASSQVGNTGELFF.

This clonotype was observed at least ten times. The chain uses TRBV20-1 and TRBJ1-6, with D hard to call. This CDR3 contains 13 residues. Germline CDR1 and CDR2: DFQATT and SNEGSKA (reference sequence). Trimming cost V 4 bases and J 10 bases, with 14 bases left between them. CDR3 in DNA: TGCAGTGCTACCCTCCGAACATGGTCACCCCTCCACTTT. Encoded protein: CSATLRTWSPLHF.

This chain's CDR3 is CASYPRLVPTGELFF. CDR3 DNA: TGTGCCAGCTACCCTCGACTAGTGCCCACCGGGGAGCTGTTTTTT. The chain employs TRBV6-2 or TRBV6-3 and TRBJ2-2, with D maybe TRBD2 (6 bases). Per the germline V gene, CDR1 is MNHEY and CDR2 is SVGEGT. The CDR3 sequence is 15 residues long. Trimming shortened V by 8 bases and J by 4 bases, and 17 bases separated the two germline ends.